The 5 T cell receptor beta chains below come from one sample, sequenced in a study of blood T cells in healthy people across ages. Sample-barcoded 5' priming and a J-beta primer mix drove a second PCR of roughly 7 to 11 cycles. Using its own MiXCR run on the 5' RACE reads, TCRdb lists one record per CDR3 protein. Of about 780,000 distinct CDR3 sequences in the sample, about 46% were seen once. Sequenced material: blood. These receptors were obtained from a man older than 75 in good health.

This clonotype was seen ten or more times. The chain links TRBV6-2 or TRBV6-3 to TRBJ2-1, with TRBD2 matching 13 bases. The V segment lost 7 bases and the J segment 7 bases; nucleotides outside the gene matches: 10. CDR3 size: 16 residues. CDR1 MNHEY and CDR2 SVGEGT come from the germline V gene. CDR3 in amino acids: CASIPSGTSGTNEQFF. The DNA of the CDR3 is TGTGCCAGCATCCCCTCAGGGACTAGCGGGACTAATGAGCAGTTCTTC.

The chain joins TRBV20-1 to TRBJ2-5; a weak D match, TRBD1 (7 bases). There are 15 residues in the CDR3. The germline gives CDR1 DFQATT, CDR2 SNEGSKA (reference sequence). Deletions cut 0 bases from V and 2 bases from J, with 13 bases between. This chain's CDR3 is CSARDFGGQQETQYF. CDR3 sequence (DNA): TGCAGTGCTAGAGATTTCGGGGGACAGCAAGAGACCCAGTACTTC.

In this sample, this clonotype turned up a few times. The rearrangement uses TRBV5-1 and TRBJ2-1; a possible D gene is TRBD1 (6 bases). Deletions cut 3 bases from V and 9 bases from J, with 19 bases between. Germline CDR1 and CDR2: SGHRS and YFSETQ. The CDR3 is 15 residues long. The CDR3 DNA sequence: TGCGCCAGCAGCTCGAGTGGACAGTTCGGATCTGAGCAGTTCTTC. Translated, it gives CASSSSGQFGSEQFF.

Comments on this clonotype: An end of the junction does not agree with germline; a read error may underlie this. The genes are TRBV5-1 and TRBJ1-2; D remains unclear. This CDR3 comprises 13 residues. Germline CDR1 is SGHRS and CDR2 is YFSETQ. CDR3 amino acids: CASSVTTNYGYIF. CDR3 coding DNA: TGCGCCAGCAGCGTGACAACGAACTATGGCTACATCTTC.

This chain links TRBV5-1 with TRBJ2-6, with D possibly TRBD2 on 6 matching bases. This CDR3 is built from 19 residues. The ends were cut back, 2 bases at V and 1 base at J, with 19 bases in the middle. Germline lookup yields CDR1 SGHRS and CDR2 YFSETQ. In DNA form, the CDR3 reads TGCGCCAGCAGCTTCCGGGGGTCAGGGACGGGATCTGGGGCCAACGTCCTGACTTTC. Encoded protein: CASSFRGSGTGSGANVLTF.